The 31 T cell receptor beta chains given below trace back to one sample, sequenced in a study of CD8 T cells in ankylosing spondylitis. TCRdb processed the 5' RACE reads anew with MiXCR; each CDR3 protein has one entry. The sample has about 210,000 distinct CDR3 sequences, around 8% seen once. The sequencing sample was made of blood, either unsorted or a sorted T cell fraction (not recorded which). The source of these receptors is a female donor with ankylosing spondylitis or in good health (not recorded which).

The chain is built from TRBV29-1 and TRBJ2-1; D is unresolved. The CDR3 is made up of 14 amino acids. V was pared by 4 bases and J by 3 bases, with 13 bases between. The germline gives CDR1 SQVTM, CDR2 ANQGSEA. The CDR3 DNA reads TGCAGCGTTGTAGGGTCCCAAATCTACAATGAGCAGTTCTTC. Its protein is CSVVGSQIYNEQFF.

The rearrangement uses TRBV7-2 and TRBJ2-1; D not resolved. This CDR3 has 15 residues. Between the trimmed V and J ends, which lost 5 bases and 0 bases, there was a span of 11 bases. Looked up from germline, CDR1 is SGHTA and CDR2 is FQGNSA. The CDR3 region is CASSPDLSSYNEQFF. In nucleotides, the CDR3 is TGTGCCAGCAGCCCCGACTTGAGCTCCTACAATGAGCAGTTCTTC.

This clonotype has a count of ten or more. The gene calls are TRBV4-3 and TRBJ2-5; D unclear. The CDR3 has 13 residues. The germline V gene has CDR1 LGHNA and CDR2 YSLEER. V was pared by 0 bases and J by 5 bases, with 7 bases between. The DNA for the CDR3 is TGCGCCAGCAGCCAAGATTCTAGGGAGACCCAGTACTTC. This translates into CASSQDSRETQYF.

This clonotype was seen at least ten times. The chain joins TRBV5-5 to TRBJ2-2; D remains unclear. The CDR3 loop spans 15 amino acids. Germline CDR1 and CDR2: SGHKS and YYEKEE (reference sequence). V lost 3 bases, J lost 1 base, and 10 bases lay in between. The CDR3 DNA follows: TGTGCCAGCAGCTGGTTACGTATGAACACCGGGGAGCTGTTTTTT. Translated, it gives CASSWLRMNTGELFF.

V usage is TRBV3-1 and J usage is TRBJ2-2; unclear D gene. V was clipped by 4 bases and J by 7 bases, with 7 bases between them. In germline, CDR1 is LGHDT, CDR2 YNNKEL (reference sequence). The CDR3 is 12 amino acids. The CDR3 here is CASSPWGGELFF. The CDR3 coding sequence is TGTGCCAGCAGCCCCTGGGGCGGGGAGCTGTTTTTT.

At least ten counts were recorded for this clonotype. The V gene is TRBV6-1, the J gene TRBJ1-5, with 7 nucleotides matching TRBD1. The V gene's germline CDR1 is MNHNS and CDR2 SASEGT. This CDR3 has 13 residues. V trimming: 6 bases; J trimming: 5 bases; junction bases outside the gene matches: 4. CDR3 bases: TGTGCCAGCAGCCGCACAGGGGATCAGCCCCAGCATTTT. Translating gives CASSRTGDQPQHF.

This clonotype was detected many times. The chain has TRBV6-5 and TRBJ2-7; D perhaps matches TRBD1 (6 bases). The CDR3 has 13 amino acids. Per the germline V gene, CDR1 is MNHEY and CDR2 is SVGAGI. Between the trimmed V and J ends, which lost 0 bases and 6 bases, there was a span of 9 bases. CDR3 nucleotides: TGTGCCAGCAGTTACTCGATACAGGGCGAGCAGTACTTC. It codes for CASSYSIQGEQYF.

The chain recombines TRBV5-1 with TRBJ2-3; TRBD1 matches at 8 bases. The germline gives CDR1 SGHRS, CDR2 YFSETQ. The CDR3 covers 16 residues. V was pared by 2 bases and J by 5 bases, with 10 bases of the junction left unmatched. CDR3 coding DNA: TGCGCCAGCAGCTTTGGAGGACAGGGAGAGGGAGATACGCAGTATTTT. Its protein is CASSFGGQGEGDTQYF.

The J gene is TRBJ2-1, the V gene TRBV7-9; possible D gene TRBD1, 6 bases. Trimming took off 6 bases at V and 6 bases at J, with 12 bases between the two ends. CDR3 size: 13 residues. Per the germline V gene, CDR1 is SEHNR and CDR2 is FQNEAQ (reference sequence). In DNA form, the CDR3 reads TGTGCCAGCAGGGACAGCTTGATCAATGAGCAGTTCTTC. It encodes CASRDSLINEQFF.

Many counts were recorded for this clonotype. The chain couples TRBV12-3 or TRBV12-4 to TRBJ2-7, with 9 nucleotides matching TRBD1. This CDR3 has 18 amino acids. V shed 5 bases and J 4 bases; nucleotides not matched to a gene: 18. The CDR3 loop reads CASSPPLGAGQGRYEQYF. CDR3 bases: TGTGCCAGCAGTCCACCCCTCGGGGCGGGACAGGGACGTTACGAGCAGTACTTC.

This clonotype was seen many times. This chain's CDR3 is CASSFYENTEAFF. As DNA, the CDR3 is TGTGCCAGCAGTTTCTATGAGAACACTGAAGCTTTCTTT. The chain is built from TRBV12-3 or TRBV12-4 and TRBJ1-1, with unresolved D. Trimming removed 3 bases at V and 1 base at J, with 6 bases between. This CDR3 is built from 13 residues.

In regard to this clonotype: This could be a read error, since a much larger clone is one nucleotide away. The chain employs TRBV12-3 or TRBV12-4 and TRBJ2-7, with 7 bases aligning to TRBD1. The CDR3 is 13 residues long. The CDR3 nucleotides read TGTGCCAACAGTTTAGACAGGGAAAGCGAGCAGTACTTC. Its protein is CANSLDRESEQYF.

The CDR3, as DNA: TGTGCCAGTAGCAGGGGGCGCAATCAGCCCCAGCATTTT. Its translation: CASSRGRNQPQHF. The chain combines TRBV19 with TRBJ1-5; 8 positions agree with TRBD1. J lost 2 bases, V lost 6 bases, and 0 bases had no gene match. Germline V CDR1 and CDR2: LNHDA, SQIVND (reference sequence). This CDR3 is built from 13 residues.

This clonotype was observed at least ten times. The chain couples TRBV7-7 to TRBJ2-5; 10 bases line up with TRBD2. V trimming: 0 bases; J trimming: 5 bases; junction bases outside the gene matches: 6. The CDR3 has 16 residues. Germline V gene sequence: CDR1 SSHAT, CDR2 FNYEAQ (reference sequence). The CDR3 DNA reads as TGTGCCAGCAGCTTAGCGCTAGCGGGAGTTCGTGAGACCCAGTACTTC. Its protein is CASSLALAGVRETQYF.

This clonotype came up many times. The chain carries TRBV5-5 and TRBJ2-3; D is possibly TRBD1 or TRBD2 (6 bases each). The CDR3 extends over 16 amino acids. The germline V gene has CDR1 SGHKS and CDR2 YYEKEE (reference sequence). Deletions cut 1 base from V and 6 bases from J, with 18 bases between. CDR3 loop: CASSLQGGRARDTQYF. The DNA for the CDR3 is TGTGCCAGCAGCTTGCAAGGGGGGCGGGCCAGGGATACGCAGTATTTT.

This clonotype showed up many times. The rearrangement uses TRBV19 and TRBJ1-1, with D hard to call. V dropped 2 bases and J dropped 5 bases, with 12 bases sitting between them. The CDR3 is 14 amino acids. Germline CDR1 and CDR2: LNHDA and SQIVND (reference sequence). The CDR3 DNA is TGTGCCAGTAGTATAATCGGGAGTGGGACTGAAGCTTTCTTT. Its protein is CASSIIGSGTEAFF.

At least ten counts were recorded for this clonotype. This chain connects TRBV28 to TRBJ1-4, with 9 bases lining up with TRBD1. The CDR3 has 15 amino acids. Germline loops: CDR1 MDHEN, CDR2 SYDVKM. Losses at the gene ends were 6 bases for V and 7 bases for J; bases not matched to a gene: 9. CDR3 bases: TGTGCCAGCAGACTTCGACAGGGGGGACTTGAAAAACTGTTTTTT. This codes for CASRLRQGGLEKLFF.

This clonotype was seen only a few times. V and J are TRBV6-2 or TRBV6-3 and TRBJ1-1, with a possible D match to TRBD1 (5 bases). Trimming stripped 7 bases from V and 0 bases from J, with 21 bases between. Looked up from germline, CDR1 is MNHEY and CDR2 is SVGEGT. The CDR3 loop spans 17 amino acids. The CDR3 loop is CASTLSGARLLNTEAFF. The CDR3, as DNA: TGTGCCAGCACCCTCTCCGGGGCCCGCCTATTGAACACTGAAGCTTTCTTT.

This clonotype was detected many times. This rearrangement joins TRBV9 to TRBJ2-1; D ambiguous. CDR3 length equals 15 residues. Looked up from germline, CDR1 is SGDLS and CDR2 is YYNGEE. Trimming removed 4 bases at V and 7 bases at J, with 18 bases between. The CDR3, as DNA: TGTGCCAGCAGCCACTCTAGATTACCTGGGAATGAGCAGTTCTTC. It yields the protein CASSHSRLPGNEQFF.

In this sample, this clonotype turned up many times. The rearrangement links TRBV6-1 to TRBJ2-6; the D call may be TRBD1 or TRBD2 (5 bases each). The CDR3 consists of 16 residues. The V gene lost 6 bases and the J gene lost 0 bases, with 12 bases spanning the gap. The germline gives CDR1 MNHNS, CDR2 SASEGT. The CDR3 coding sequence is TGTGCCAGCAGGCCCGGGGACCCCTCTGGGGCCAACGTCCTGACTTTC. Translation gives CASRPGDPSGANVLTF.

This clonotype has at least ten counts. The chain links TRBV4-3 to TRBJ2-3; D is possibly TRBD2 (6 bases). V shed 0 bases and J shed 6 bases, with 22 bases lying between them. In germline, CDR1 is LGHNA, CDR2 YSLEER. The CDR3 is 18 residues long. The CDR3 loop reads CASSQDPPAREVGDTQYF. DNA of the CDR3: TGCGCCAGCAGCCAAGACCCCCCAGCTAGGGAGGTCGGGGATACGCAGTATTTT.

The table lists this clonotype with many counts. The gene calls are TRBV10-3 and TRBJ1-4, with a tentative D call TRBD1 (6 bases). This CDR3 comprises 12 residues. Trimming stripped 9 bases from V and 4 bases from J, with 9 bases between. From germline, CDR1 is ENHRY and CDR2 SYGVKD. CDR3 coding DNA: TGTGCCATATCGGACAGTAATGAAAAACTGTTTTTT. This gives the protein CAISDSNEKLFF.

Ten or more counts support this clonotype. The chain has TRBV20-1 and TRBJ1-1; a weak D match, TRBD1 (6 bases). This CDR3 comprises 13 residues. V gave up 4 bases and J gave up 4 bases, with 13 bases separating them. Germline CDR1 and CDR2: DFQATT and SNEGSKA (reference sequence). CDR3 in DNA: TGCAGTGCTAAAACCAGGGGCAGCACTGAAGCTTTCTTT. It encodes CSAKTRGSTEAFF.

Many counts were recorded for this clonotype. This rearrangement joins TRBV12-3 or TRBV12-4 to TRBJ1-5; 7 bases are shared with TRBD1. The CDR3 sequence is 16 residues long. J gave up 2 bases and V 5 bases, and 9 bases lay outside the gene matches. As DNA, the CDR3 is TGTGCCAGCAGTCCCCAGGGGGGTTACGGCAATCAGCCCCAGCATTTT. This codes for CASSPQGGYGNQPQHF.

This clonotype has at least ten counts. The rearrangement joins TRBV5-1 to TRBJ2-5, with D perhaps TRBD2 (6 bases). Trimming stripped 3 bases from V and 4 bases from J, with 13 bases between. The CDR3 consists of 14 residues. The germline gives CDR1 SGHRS, CDR2 YFSETQ. In DNA form, the CDR3 reads TGCGCCAGCAGCTCTAGCGCCTCCCGAGAGACCCAGTACTTC. This sequence encodes CASSSSASRETQYF.

The table lists this clonotype with many counts. V and J are TRBV27 and TRBJ2-5, with a weak D call TRBD2 (6 bases). Trimming pared 5 bases from V and 4 bases from J, leaving 17 bases between. The CDR3 length is 15 residues. Germline V CDR1 and CDR2: MNHEY, SMNVEV (reference sequence). The CDR3 protein is CASSPSSARPETQYF. As DNA, the CDR3 is TGTGCCAGCAGTCCTTCTAGCGCCCGCCCAGAGACCCAGTACTTC.

This clonotype was counted many times. The genes are TRBV20-1 and TRBJ2-7; 9 positions match TRBD1. Germline lookup yields CDR1 DFQATT and CDR2 SNEGSKA (reference sequence). V was clipped by 2 bases and J by 5 bases; unmatched bases: 7. The CDR3 spans 14 residues. CDR3 nucleotides: TGCAGTGCTAGACCCGGGACAGGGAGCAACGAGCAGTACTTC. It yields the protein CSARPGTGSNEQYF.

This clonotype was counted ten times or more. This chain joins TRBV6-5 and TRBJ2-1, with 7 bases aligning to TRBD2. Germline CDR1 is MNHEY and CDR2 is SVGAGI. The CDR3 length is 16 residues. J lost 0 bases, V lost 0 bases, and 2 bases had no gene match. The CDR3 is CASSYSGGSSYNEQFF. The DNA for the CDR3 is TGTGCCAGCAGTTACTCCGGGGGGTCCTCCTACAATGAGCAGTTCTTC.

This clonotype was recorded many times. This chain connects TRBV7-9 to TRBJ2-1, with D possibly matching TRBD1 (6 bases). The length of the CDR3 is 11 residues. The V and J ends lost 9 bases and 5 bases respectively, with 8 bases between them. Germline CDR1 and CDR2: SEHNR and FQNEAQ (reference sequence). The CDR3 sequence: CASRGNNEQFF. Written as DNA, the CDR3 is TGTGCCAGTAGGGGGAACAATGAGCAGTTCTTC. The variable domain in full, with the rest retrieved from reference TRBV7-9 and TRBJ2-1, is DTGVSQNPRHKITKRGQNVTFRCDPISEHNRLYWYRQTLGQGPEFLTYFQNEAQLEKSRLLSDRFSAERPKGSFSTLEIQRTEQGDSAMYLCASRGNNEQFFGPGTRLTVL.

This clonotype was counted many times. The CDR3 protein is CASTTGGVQPQHF. In DNA, the CDR3 is TGTGCCAGCACCACAGGGGGGGTTCAGCCCCAGCATTTT. The gene calls are TRBV12-3 or TRBV12-4 and TRBJ1-5; TRBD1 matches at 8 bases. The CDR3 runs to 13 residues. With 7 bases clipped from V and 6 bases from J, the junction kept 5 bases outside the gene matches.

This clonotype was detected ten times or more. The gene calls are TRBV23-1 and TRBJ2-7; 9 bases are shared with TRBD1. TRBV23-1 is treated as an ORF (open reading frame) with a function not yet certain. Trimming took 3 bases from V and 3 from J; bases not matched to a gene: 9. The CDR3 is 16 amino acids. CDR3 sequence (DNA): TGCGCCAGCAGTCACGGCCCGGGACAGGGTGACTACGAGCAGTACTTC. It translates to CASSHGPGQGDYEQYF.